Shown below are 16 T cell receptor beta chains from a single sample sequenced in a study of technical replicates of blood from a few donors. Using immunoSEQ multiplex PCR, the repertoire was profiled, and TCRdb retains in-frame clones only, with some absent. The sample records 50,000 or so clones, 80% to 95% being singletons. Sequencing input: PBMCs. The receptors come from a human donor in good health. Some clones in this sample may be carry-over from other donors' samples.

The chain carries TRBV6-5 and TRBJ2-7, with TRBD2 identical over 8 bases. Germline loops: CDR1 MNHEY, CDR2 SVGAGI. The ends lost 6 bases at V and 3 bases at J; junction bases unmatched: 10. The CDR3 is 15 residues long. The DNA of the CDR3 is TGTGCCAGCAGGGGGGGGACTAGACCCCTCTACGAGCAGTACTTC. This codes for CASRGGTRPLYEQYF.

This clone is a singleton in its sample. This chain uses TRBV6-5 with TRBJ2-7, with D maybe TRBD2 (5 bases). The V end lost 5 bases, the J end lost 7 bases, and 9 bases lay between the germline ends. Looked up from germline, CDR1 is MNHEY and CDR2 is SVGAGI. The CDR3 is 11 residues long. The CDR3 coding sequence is TGTGCCAGCAGTCGTCCGGGGGAGCAGTACTTC. This sequence encodes CASSRPGEQYF.

This clone turned up a few times. The chain carries TRBV2 and TRBJ2-5; the D gene is possibly TRBD1 (6 bases). Per the germline V gene, CDR1 is SNHLY and CDR2 is FYNNEI. Trimming removed 6 bases at V and 5 bases at J, with 16 bases between. The CDR3 has 14 residues. CDR3 sequence reads: CASRPEQGKETQYF. The CDR3 region has the DNA TGTGCCAGCAGGCCGGAACAGGGAAAGGAGACCCAGTACTTC.

The chain joins TRBV5-6 to TRBJ1-1; D is uncertain. This CDR3 contains 13 residues. Trimming left V 4 bases short and J 0 bases short, with 7 bases between. Germline-derived CDR1 and CDR2 are SGHDT and YYEEEE. The CDR3 DNA reads TGTGCCAGCAGCGAGGGATTGAACACTGAAGCTTTCTTT. Translated, it gives CASSEGLNTEAFF.

The rearrangement uses TRBV6-5 and TRBJ1-1; 8 bases are shared with TRBD1. This CDR3 contains 16 residues. Trimming at V came to 2 bases and at J to 3 bases, leaving 8 bases not matched to a gene. CDR1 and CDR2 from the germline V gene are MNHEY and SVGAGI. The CDR3 DNA follows: TGTGCCAGCAGTTACGGAGGACAGGGATGGGACACTGAAGCTTTCTTT. Protein product: CASSYGGQGWDTEAFF.

This rearrangement joins TRBV5-4 to TRBJ1-6; TRBD1 matches 9 bases. This CDR3 is 15 amino acids long. With 10 bases clipped from V and 5 bases from J, the junction kept 10 bases outside the gene matches. CDR1 is SGHNT and CDR2 is YYREEE in the germline V gene (reference sequence). DNA of the CDR3: TGTGCCGGCTCACAGGGGGCCGTGGATAATTCACCCCTCCACTTT. Translated: CAGSQGAVDNSPLHF.

This chain links TRBV6-1 with TRBJ2-1, with 13 bases that match TRBD2. V gave up 7 bases and J gave up 10 bases; unmatched junction bases: 10. CDR1 is MNHNS and CDR2 is SASEGT in the germline V gene. The CDR3 is 15 amino acids. This CDR3 reads CASTSTSGRSGEQFF. Written as DNA, the CDR3 is TGTGCCAGCACTTCGACTAGCGGGAGGTCAGGAGAGCAGTTCTTC.

The genes are TRBV7-8 and TRBJ2-5; D is perhaps TRBD2 (6 bases). Germline V gene data show CDR1 as SGHVS and CDR2 as FQNEAQ. Trimming took off 3 bases at V and 4 bases at J, with 15 bases between the two ends. The CDR3 is made up of 15 amino acids. This CDR3 is CASSFGEGLRETQYF. The CDR3, as DNA: TGTGCCAGCAGCTTTGGAGAAGGACTAAGAGAGACCCAGTACTTC.

The V and J genes are TRBV11-1 and TRBJ2-7, with 7 bases lining up with TRBD2. CDR3 length: 14 residues. From germline, CDR1 is SGHAT and CDR2 FQDESV (reference sequence). V shed 1 base and J 12 bases; nucleotides not matched to a gene: 12. In nucleotides, the CDR3 is TGTGCCAGCAGCTTAGGGAGAGCGGGGCGAGACATGTACTTC. Translated: CASSLGRAGRDMYF.

The gene calls are TRBV12-5 and TRBJ1-6; no reliable D call. The CDR3 runs to 16 residues. The V and J ends lost 2 bases and 0 bases respectively, with 8 bases between them. Germline loops: CDR1 LGHNT, CDR2 FRNRAP. CDR3 bases: TGTGCTAGTGGTTTGATGCGGGACTCCTATAATTCACCCCTCCACTTT. Protein sequence: CASGLMRDSYNSPLHF.

This clone was recorded once. This sequence joins TRBV27 and TRBJ2-7; 11 bases match TRBD2. The germline V gene encodes CDR1 MNHEY and CDR2 SMNVEV (reference sequence). This CDR3 has 15 amino acids. V lost 6 bases to trimming and J lost 3 bases; unmatched junction nucleotides: 7. The CDR3 DNA sequence: TGTGCCAGCAGATTGCGGACTAGCGGGCTCTACGAGCAGTACTTC. It codes for CASRLRTSGLYEQYF.

CDR3 nucleotides: TGTGCCAGCAGCCGGGGAATTAAAGAGACCCAGTACTTC. It is translated as CASSRGIKETQYF. The chain combines TRBV7-2 with TRBJ2-5; the D gene is possibly TRBD2 (5 bases). The V gene lost 5 bases and the J gene lost 3 bases, with 10 bases spanning the gap. Germline V gene data show CDR1 as SGHTA and CDR2 as FQGNSA. This CDR3 has 13 amino acids.

This clone has a single count. The chain recombines TRBV14 with TRBJ2-7, with TRBD2 identical over 8 bases. The CDR3 sequence is 14 residues long. Trimming at V came to 3 bases and at J to 3 bases, leaving 4 bases not matched to a gene. Germline assignment: CDR1 SGHDN and CDR2 FVKESK. CDR3 in DNA: TGTGCCAGCAGCCACAGCGGGGGATTCTACGAGCAGTACTTC. Translated: CASSHSGGFYEQYF.

This chain joins TRBV5-1 and TRBJ2-7, with D perhaps matching TRBD1 (6 bases). V was cut by 0 bases and J by 2 bases, with 9 bases left in between. The CDR3 covers 14 residues. Germline V lookup: CDR1 SGHRS, CDR2 YFSETQ. The CDR3 DNA reads TGCGCCAGCAGCTTGGACGACAGGACCTACGAGCAGTACTTC. Its translation is CASSLDDRTYEQYF.

This clone was seen only once. The gene calls are TRBV19 and TRBJ2-3; 13 bases align to TRBD2. The V and J ends lost 4 bases and 6 bases, in that order; junction bases with no gene match: 7. The CDR3 length is 16 residues. The germline V gene has CDR1 LNHDA and CDR2 SQIVND (reference sequence). CDR3 loop: CASSRGLAGRLDTQYF. The CDR3, as DNA: TGTGCCAGTAGTAGGGGACTAGCGGGACGATTGGATACGCAGTATTTT.

The J gene is TRBJ1-2, the V gene TRBV2, with no clear D. The CDR3 consists of 15 residues. V was trimmed by 3 bases and J by 1 base, leaving 12 bases between them. The germline V gene encodes CDR1 SNHLY and CDR2 FYNNEI. The CDR3 DNA reads as TGTGCCAGCAGTGATTTGTCAGTTAATAACTATGGCTACACCTTC. It encodes CASSDLSVNNYGYTF.